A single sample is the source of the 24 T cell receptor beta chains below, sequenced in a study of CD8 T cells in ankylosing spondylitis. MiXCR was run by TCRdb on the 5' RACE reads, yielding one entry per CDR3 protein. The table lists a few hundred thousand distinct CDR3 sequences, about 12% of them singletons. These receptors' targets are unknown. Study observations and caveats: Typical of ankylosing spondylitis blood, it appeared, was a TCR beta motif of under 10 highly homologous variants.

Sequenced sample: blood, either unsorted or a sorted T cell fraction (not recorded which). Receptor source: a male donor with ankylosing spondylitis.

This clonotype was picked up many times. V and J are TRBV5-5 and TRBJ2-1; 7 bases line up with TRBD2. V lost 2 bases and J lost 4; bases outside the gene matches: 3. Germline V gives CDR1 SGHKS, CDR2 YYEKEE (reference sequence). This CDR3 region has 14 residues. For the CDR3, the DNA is TGTGCCAGCAGCTTAACTAGCGCATACAATGAGCAGTTCTTC. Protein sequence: CASSLTSAYNEQFF.

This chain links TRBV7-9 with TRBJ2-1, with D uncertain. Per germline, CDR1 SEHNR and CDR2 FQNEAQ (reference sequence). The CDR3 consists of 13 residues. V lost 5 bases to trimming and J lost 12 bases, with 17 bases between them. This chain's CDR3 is CASSPSSWTGQFF. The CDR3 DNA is TGTGCCAGCAGCCCCTCGAGTTGGACCGGGCAGTTCTTC.

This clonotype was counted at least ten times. As DNA, the CDR3 is TGCGCCAGCAGCTTGTTTTCGGGAGGGCCCGGGGGTTGGAATGAGCAGTTCTTC. Translating gives CASSLFSGGPGGWNEQFF. The V gene is TRBV5-1, the J gene TRBJ2-1; 8 bases are shared with TRBD2. The germline V gene has CDR1 SGHRS and CDR2 YFSETQ. The CDR3 totals 18 residues. J gave up 7 bases and V 1 base, and 16 bases lay outside the gene matches.

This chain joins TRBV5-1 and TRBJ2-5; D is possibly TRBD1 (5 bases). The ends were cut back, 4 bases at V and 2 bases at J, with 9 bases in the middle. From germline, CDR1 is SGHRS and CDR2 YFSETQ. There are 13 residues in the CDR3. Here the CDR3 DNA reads TGCGCCAGCAGCCGGACACCTCAAGAGACCCAGTACTTC. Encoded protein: CASSRTPQETQYF.

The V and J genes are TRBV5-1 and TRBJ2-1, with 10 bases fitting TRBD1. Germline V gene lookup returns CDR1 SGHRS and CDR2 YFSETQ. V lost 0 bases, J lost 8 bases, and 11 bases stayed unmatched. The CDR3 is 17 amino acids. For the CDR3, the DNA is TGCGCCAGCAGCTTGGCGACAGGGGGCGGCCGGGCCGATGAGCAGTTCTTC. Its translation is CASSLATGGGRADEQFF.

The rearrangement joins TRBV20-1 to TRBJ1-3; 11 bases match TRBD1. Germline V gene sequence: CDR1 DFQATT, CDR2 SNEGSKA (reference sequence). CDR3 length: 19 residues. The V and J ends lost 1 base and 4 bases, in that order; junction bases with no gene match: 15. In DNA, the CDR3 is TGCAGTGCTAGAGTTCCAGGACAGGGGGCGACCGGGTCGGGAAACACCATATATTTT. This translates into CSARVPGQGATGSGNTIYF.

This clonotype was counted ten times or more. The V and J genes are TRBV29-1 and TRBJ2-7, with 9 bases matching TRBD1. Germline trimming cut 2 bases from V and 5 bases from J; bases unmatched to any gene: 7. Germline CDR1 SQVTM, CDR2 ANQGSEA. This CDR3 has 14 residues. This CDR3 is CSVEPGTGNDEQYF. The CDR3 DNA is TGCAGCGTTGAACCAGGGACAGGGAACGACGAGCAGTACTTC.

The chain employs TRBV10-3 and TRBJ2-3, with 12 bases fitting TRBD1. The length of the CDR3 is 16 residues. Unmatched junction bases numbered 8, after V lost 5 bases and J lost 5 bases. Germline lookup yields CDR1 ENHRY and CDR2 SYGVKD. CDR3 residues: CAISSPGTGGRDTQYF. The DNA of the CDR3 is TGTGCCATCAGTTCCCCCGGGACAGGGGGCAGAGATACGCAGTATTTT.

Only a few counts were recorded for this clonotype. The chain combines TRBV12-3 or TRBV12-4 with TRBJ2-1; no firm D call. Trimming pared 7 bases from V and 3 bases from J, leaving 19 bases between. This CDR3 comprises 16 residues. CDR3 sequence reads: CASTPSGTTSYNEQFF. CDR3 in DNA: TGTGCCAGCACCCCTAGTGGTACGACAAGCTACAATGAGCAGTTCTTC.

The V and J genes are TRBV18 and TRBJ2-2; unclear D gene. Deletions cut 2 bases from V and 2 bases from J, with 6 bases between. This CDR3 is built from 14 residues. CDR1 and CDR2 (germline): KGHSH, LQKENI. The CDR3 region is CASSPVPNTGELFF. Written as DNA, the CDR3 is TGTGCCAGCTCACCAGTCCCAAACACCGGGGAGCTGTTTTTT.

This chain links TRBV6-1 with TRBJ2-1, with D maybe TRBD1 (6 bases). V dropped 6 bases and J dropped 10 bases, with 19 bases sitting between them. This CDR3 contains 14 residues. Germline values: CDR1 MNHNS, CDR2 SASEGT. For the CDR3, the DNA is TGTGCCAGCAGCCGAGAATACAGGGCCCCGGAGCAGTTCTTC. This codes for CASSREYRAPEQFF.

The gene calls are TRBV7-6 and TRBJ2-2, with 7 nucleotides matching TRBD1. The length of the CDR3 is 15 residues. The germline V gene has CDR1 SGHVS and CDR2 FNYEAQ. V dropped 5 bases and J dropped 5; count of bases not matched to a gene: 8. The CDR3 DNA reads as TGTGCCAGCAGCCCGCGACAGGGTTGGACCGGGGAGCTGTTTTTT. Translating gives CASSPRQGWTGELFF.

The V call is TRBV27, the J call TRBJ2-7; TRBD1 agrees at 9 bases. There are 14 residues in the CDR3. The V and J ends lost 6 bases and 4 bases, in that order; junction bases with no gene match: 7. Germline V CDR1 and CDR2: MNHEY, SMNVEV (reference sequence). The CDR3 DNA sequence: TGTGCCAGCAGCTATGGACAGGGGCAGTACGAGCAGTACTTC. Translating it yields CASSYGQGQYEQYF.

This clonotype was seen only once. This CDR3 reads CSARYRIQETQYF. CDR3 bases: TGCAGTGCTAGATATCGCATCCAAGAGACCCAGTACTTC. This chain uses TRBV20-1 with TRBJ2-5; no reliable D call. Trimming left V 2 bases short and J 1 base short, with 8 bases between. This CDR3 is built from 13 residues. Germline V lookup: CDR1 DFQATT, CDR2 SNEGSKA (reference sequence).

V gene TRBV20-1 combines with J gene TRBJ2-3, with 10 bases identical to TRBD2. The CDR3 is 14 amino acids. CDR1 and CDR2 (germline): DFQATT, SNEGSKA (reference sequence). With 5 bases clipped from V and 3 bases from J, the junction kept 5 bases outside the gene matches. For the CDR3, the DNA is TGCAGTGCTTATAGCGGGAGGAGGACAGATACGCAGTATTTT. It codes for CSAYSGRRTDTQYF.

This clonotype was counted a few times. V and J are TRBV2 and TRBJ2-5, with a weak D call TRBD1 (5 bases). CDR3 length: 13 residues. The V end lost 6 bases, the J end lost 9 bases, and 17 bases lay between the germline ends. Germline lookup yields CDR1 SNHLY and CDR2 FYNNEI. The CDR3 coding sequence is TGTGCCAGCAGGGCAGGGCCATGGGTGGCCCAGTACTTC. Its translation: CASRAGPWVAQYF.

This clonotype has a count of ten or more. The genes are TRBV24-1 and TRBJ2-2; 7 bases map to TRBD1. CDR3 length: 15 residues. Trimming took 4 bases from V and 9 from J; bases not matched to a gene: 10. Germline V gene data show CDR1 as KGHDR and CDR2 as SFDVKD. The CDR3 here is CATSETTGRGRELFF. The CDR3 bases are TGTGCCACCAGTGAGACGACAGGGCGCGGCCGGGAGCTGTTTTTT.

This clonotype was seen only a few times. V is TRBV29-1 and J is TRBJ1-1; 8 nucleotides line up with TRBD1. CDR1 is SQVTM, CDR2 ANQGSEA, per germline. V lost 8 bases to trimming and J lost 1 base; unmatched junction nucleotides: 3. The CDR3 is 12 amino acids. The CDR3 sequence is CSWGQANTEAFF. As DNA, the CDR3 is TGCAGCTGGGGACAGGCGAACACTGAAGCTTTCTTT.

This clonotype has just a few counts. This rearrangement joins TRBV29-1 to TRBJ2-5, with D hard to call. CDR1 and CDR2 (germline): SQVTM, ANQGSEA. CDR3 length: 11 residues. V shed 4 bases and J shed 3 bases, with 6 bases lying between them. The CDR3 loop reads CSVGGEETQYF. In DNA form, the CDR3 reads TGCAGCGTTGGTGGGGAAGAGACCCAGTACTTC. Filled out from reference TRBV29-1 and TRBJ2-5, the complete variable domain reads SAVISQKPSRDICQRGTSLTIQCQVDSQVTMMFWYRQQPGQSLTLIATANQGSEATYESGFVIDKFPISRPNLTFSTLTVSNMSPEDSSIYLCSVGGEETQYFGPGTRLLVL.

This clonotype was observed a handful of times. DNA of the CDR3: TGCGCCAGCAGCTTGGGGCAACTCACCCAGACCCAGTACTTC. It translates to CASSLGQLTQTQYF. The rearrangement joins TRBV5-1 to TRBJ2-5; D is undetermined. Trimming cost V 0 bases and J 6 bases, with 12 bases left between them. CDR1 is SGHRS, CDR2 YFSETQ, per germline. CDR3 length: 14 residues.

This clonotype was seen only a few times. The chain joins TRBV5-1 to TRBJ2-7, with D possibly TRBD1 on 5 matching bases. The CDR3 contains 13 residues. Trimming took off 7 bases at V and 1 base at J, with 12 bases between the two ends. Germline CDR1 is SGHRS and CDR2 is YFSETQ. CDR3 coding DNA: TGCGCCAGCGCTGCCCAGGGATCCTACGAGCAGTACTTC. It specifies CASAAQGSYEQYF.

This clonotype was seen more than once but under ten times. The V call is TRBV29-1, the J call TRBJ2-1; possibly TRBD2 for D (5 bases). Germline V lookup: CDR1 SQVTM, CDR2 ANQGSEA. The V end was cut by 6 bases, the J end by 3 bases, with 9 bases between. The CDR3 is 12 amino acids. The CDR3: CSVERHYNEQFF. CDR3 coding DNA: TGCAGCGTAGAGCGGCACTACAATGAGCAGTTCTTC.

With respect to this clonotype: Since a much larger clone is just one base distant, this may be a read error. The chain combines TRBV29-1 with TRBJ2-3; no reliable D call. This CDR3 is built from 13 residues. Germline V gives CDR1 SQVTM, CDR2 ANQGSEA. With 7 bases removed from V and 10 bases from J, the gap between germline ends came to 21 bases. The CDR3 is CSDPDPPTDAQYF. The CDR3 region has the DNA TGCAGCGATCCGGACCCCCCGACTGATGCGCAGTATTTT.

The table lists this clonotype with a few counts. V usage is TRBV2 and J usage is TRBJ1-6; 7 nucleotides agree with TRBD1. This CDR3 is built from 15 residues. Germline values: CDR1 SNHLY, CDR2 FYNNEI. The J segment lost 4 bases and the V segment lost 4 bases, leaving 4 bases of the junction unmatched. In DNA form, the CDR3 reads TGTGCCAGCAGTGCCGGGACAGAATATAATTCACCCCTCCACTTT. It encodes CASSAGTEYNSPLHF.